This is a list of T cell receptor beta chains from one sample in a study of blood T cell repertoires in COVID-19. Sequencing was performed with immunoSEQ multiplex PCR; in TCRdb, only in-frame clones are kept and a portion is missing. The data show over 200,000 clones, with approximately 91% seen just once and around 2.9% held by the top ten. The sample comprised peripheral blood. All receptors derive from an older woman with acute or convalescent COVID-19. Both conserved end residues are part of each CDR3. D genes are given only for firm matches. Rows give clone size only sometimes, using once, few, many, or a class for an expanded clone.

J gene: TRBJ1-2; clone size: NA; D gene: TRBD1; V gene: TRBV4-3; CDR3 protein: CASSPSRDRSGGYTF; CDR3 DNA: TGCGCCAGCAGCCCGTCCCGGGACAGGTCCGGTGGCTACACCTTC
J gene: TRBJ2-7; clone size: NA; D gene: NA; V gene: TRBV12-2; CDR3 protein: CASRPTNKCRDRDHEQYF; CDR3 DNA: TGTGCAAGTCGCCCAACGAATAAATGCCGGGACAGGGATCACGAGCAGTACTTC
J gene: TRBJ2-3; clone size: NA; D gene: NA; V gene: TRBV15; CDR3 protein: CATSRARGGLSTDTQYF; CDR3 DNA: TGTGCCACCAGCAGAGCAAGGGGGGGCCTGAGCACAGATACGCAGTATTTT
J gene: TRBJ2-2; clone size: NA; D gene: NA; V gene: TRBV5-1; CDR3 protein: CASSSTGKLNTGELFF; CDR3 DNA: TGCGCCAGCAGCTCGACGGGAAAGCTGAACACCGGGGAGCTGTTTTTT
J gene: TRBJ1-3; clone size: NA; D gene: NA; V gene: TRBV6-2/TRBV6-3; CDR3 protein: CASSPTGGGLSGNTIYF; CDR3 DNA: TGTGCCAGCAGCCCTACTGGCGGGGGCCTCTCTGGAAACACCATATATTTT
J gene: TRBJ2-5; clone size: NA; D gene: NA; V gene: TRBV7-2; CDR3 protein: CASSLAGGGWSRETQYF; CDR3 DNA: TGTGCCAGCAGCTTAGCTGGGGGCGGGTGGAGCCGGGAGACCCAGTACTTC
J gene: TRBJ1-5; clone size: NA; D gene: NA; V gene: TRBV30; CDR3 protein: CAWRYSNQPQHF; CDR3 DNA: TGTGCCTGGAGGTATAGCAATCAGCCCCAGCATTTT
J gene: TRBJ2-5; clone size: NA; D gene: NA; V gene: TRBV5-4; CDR3 protein: CASSPGLRQETQYF; CDR3 DNA: TGTGCCAGCAGCCCCGGACTGCGTCAGGAGACCCAGTACTTC
J gene: TRBJ1-5; clone size: NA; D gene: TRBD1; V gene: TRBV9; CDR3 protein: CASSPRDREGQPQHF; CDR3 DNA: TGTGCCAGCAGCCCCCGGGACAGGGAAGGTCAGCCCCAGCATTTT
J gene: TRBJ2-7; clone size: NA; D gene: NA; V gene: TRBV28; CDR3 protein: CASSPAAGLSYEQYF; CDR3 DNA: TGTGCCAGCAGCCCTGCGGCGGGCCTCTCCTACGAGCAGTACTTC
J gene: TRBJ2-2; clone size: NA; D gene: NA; V gene: TRBV6-6; CDR3 protein: CASSFGQQNTGELFF; CDR3 DNA: TGTGCCAGCAGTTTCGGACAGCAAAACACCGGGGAGCTGTTTTTT
J gene: TRBJ2-3; clone size: NA; D gene: NA; V gene: TRBV2; CDR3 protein: CASSYADTQYF; CDR3 DNA: TGTGCCAGCTCCTATGCAGATACGCAGTATTTT
J gene: TRBJ2-1; clone size: once; D gene: TRBD1; V gene: TRBV2; CDR3 protein: CASSGDRAAYNEQFF; CDR3 DNA: TGTGCCAGCAGTGGGGACAGGGCCGCCTACAATGAGCAGTTCTTC
J gene: TRBJ2-7; clone size: NA; D gene: TRBD1; V gene: TRBV28; CDR3 protein: CASSRQGAGYEQYF; CDR3 DNA: TGTGCCAGCAGCCGACAGGGGGCCGGCTACGAGCAGTACTTC
J gene: TRBJ2-7; clone size: NA; D gene: TRBD1; V gene: TRBV7-2; CDR3 protein: CASSPPDRAYEQYF; CDR3 DNA: TGTGCCAGCAGCCCCCCGGACAGGGCGTACGAGCAGTACTTC
J gene: TRBJ1-2; clone size: NA; D gene: NA; V gene: TRBV5-6; CDR3 protein: CASSLAAQANYGYTF; CDR3 DNA: TGTGCCAGCAGCTTGGCCGCTCAGGCGAACTATGGCTACACCTTC
J gene: TRBJ1-2; clone size: NA; D gene: NA; V gene: TRBV7-2; CDR3 protein: CASSWRRGNGYTF; CDR3 DNA: TGTGCCAGCAGCTGGCGGCGGGGGAATGGCTACACCTTC
J gene: TRBJ2-7; clone size: NA; D gene: NA; V gene: TRBV10-2; CDR3 protein: CASSSAGPYEQYF; CDR3 DNA: TGCGCCAGCAGCTCCGCAGGGCCCTACGAGCAGTACTTC
J gene: TRBJ2-4; clone size: NA; D gene: TRBD1; V gene: TRBV19; CDR3 protein: CASSNSGTGAIQYF; CDR3 DNA: TGTGCCAGTAGTAACTCCGGGACAGGGGCCATTCAGTACTTC
J gene: TRBJ1-6; clone size: NA; D gene: NA; V gene: TRBV18; CDR3 protein: CASSPDFGVAPNSPLHF; CDR3 DNA: TGTGCCAGCTCACCAGATTTCGGGGTGGCCCCTAATTCACCCCTCCACTTT
J gene: TRBJ1-3; clone size: few; D gene: NA; V gene: TRBV11-2; CDR3 protein: CASSLSPDSTGNTIYF; CDR3 DNA: TGTGCCAGCAGCTTAAGCCCGGACAGTACGGGAAACACCATATATTTT
J gene: TRBJ2-1; clone size: few; D gene: TRBD2; V gene: TRBV6-5; CDR3 protein: CASRGTSGSSEQFF; CDR3 DNA: TGTGCCAGCAGAGGGACTAGCGGGAGTAGCGAGCAGTTCTTC
J gene: TRBJ2-7; clone size: NA; D gene: TRBD1; V gene: TRBV12-3/TRBV12-4; CDR3 protein: CASSWGQAYEQYF; CDR3 DNA: TGTGCCAGCAGCTGGGGACAGGCCTACGAGCAGTACTTC
J gene: TRBJ2-1; clone size: NA; D gene: TRBD2; V gene: TRBV7-9; CDR3 protein: CASSFAGRAGSNEQFF; CDR3 DNA: TGTGCCAGCAGCTTCGCCGGGAGGGCCGGTTCGAATGAGCAGTTCTTC
J gene: TRBJ2-7; clone size: NA; D gene: TRBD1; V gene: TRBV18; CDR3 protein: CASSPGTGIVYEQYF; CDR3 DNA: TGTGCCAGCTCACCGGGGACAGGGATCGTCTACGAGCAGTACTTC
J gene: TRBJ2-5; clone size: NA; D gene: TRBD2; V gene: TRBV14; CDR3 protein: CASSQVRTGGGETQYF; CDR3 DNA: TGTGCCAGCAGCCAAGTTCGTACGGGGGGAGGAGAGACCCAGTACTTC
J gene: TRBJ1-5; clone size: NA; D gene: NA; V gene: TRBV5-8; CDR3 protein: CASAKGIGANQPQHF; CDR3 DNA: TGTGCCAGCGCAAAGGGAATAGGGGCCAATCAGCCCCAGCATTTT
J gene: TRBJ2-7; clone size: few; D gene: TRBD1; V gene: TRBV19; CDR3 protein: CASTPTGGAYEQYF; CDR3 DNA: TGTGCCAGTACCCCGACAGGGGGAGCGTACGAGCAGTACTTC
J gene: TRBJ2-4; clone size: NA; D gene: TRBD2; V gene: TRBV3-1/TRBV3-2; CDR3 protein: CASSPHELAGGRIAKNIQYF; CDR3 DNA: TGTGCCAGCAGCCCCCACGAACTAGCGGGGGGGAGGATAGCCAAAAACATTCAGTACTTC
J gene: TRBJ2-3; clone size: NA; D gene: NA; V gene: TRBV6-4; CDR3 protein: CASSRDLQDTQYF; CDR3 DNA: TGTGCCAGCAGCCGGGACTTACAAGATACGCAGTATTTT
J gene: TRBJ1-1; clone size: NA; D gene: NA; V gene: TRBV7-8; CDR3 protein: CASSRRTVEAFF; CDR3 DNA: TGTGCCAGCAGCCGAAGGACAGTTGAAGCTTTCTTT
J gene: TRBJ2-7; clone size: NA; D gene: NA; V gene: TRBV18; CDR3 protein: CASSPAAGREQYF; CDR3 DNA: TGTGCCAGCTCACCGGCGGCAGGGAGGGAGCAGTACTTC
J gene: TRBJ1-1; clone size: NA; D gene: TRBD1; V gene: TRBV12-3/TRBV12-4; CDR3 protein: CASRLTGKAEAFF; CDR3 DNA: TGTGCCAGCAGGCTGACAGGGAAGGCTGAAGCTTTCTTT
J gene: TRBJ2-1; clone size: NA; D gene: TRBD1; V gene: TRBV6-2/TRBV6-3; CDR3 protein: CASSYSIAGGWYNEQFF; CDR3 DNA: TGTGCCAGCAGTTACTCGATCGCAGGGGGCTGGTACAATGAGCAGTTCTTC
J gene: TRBJ1-2; clone size: once; D gene: NA; V gene: TRBV2; CDR3 protein: CASSETHNYGYTF; CDR3 DNA: TGTGCCAGCAGTGAGACACACAACTATGGCTACACCTTC
J gene: TRBJ1-4; clone size: NA; D gene: TRBD1; V gene: TRBV6-5; CDR3 protein: CASHPRTGEEKLFF; CDR3 DNA: TGTGCCAGCCACCCCAGGACAGGGGAAGAAAAACTGTTTTTT
J gene: TRBJ2-3; clone size: NA; D gene: TRBD2; V gene: TRBV4-2; CDR3 protein: CASSQVAGGTDTQYF; CDR3 DNA: TGTGCCAGCAGCCAAGTAGCGGGAGGCACAGATACGCAGTATTTT
J gene: TRBJ2-3; clone size: NA; D gene: TRBD2; V gene: TRBV7-8; CDR3 protein: CASSFGGTSGGSTDTQYF; CDR3 DNA: TGTGCCAGCAGCTTTGGCGGGACTAGCGGGGGGAGCACAGATACGCAGTATTTT
J gene: TRBJ1-6; clone size: NA; D gene: NA; V gene: TRBV27; CDR3 protein: CASSLSTRDSPLHF; CDR3 DNA: TGTGCCAGCAGTTTAAGCACCCGGGATTCACCCCTCCACTTT
J gene: TRBJ1-2; clone size: once; D gene: NA; V gene: TRBV28; CDR3 protein: CASSLNSGGSYGYTF; CDR3 DNA: TGTGCCAGCAGTCTAAATTCGGGGGGCAGCTATGGCTACACCTTC
J gene: TRBJ2-7; clone size: NA; D gene: TRBD2; V gene: TRBV11-3; CDR3 protein: CASSFRGGSHEQYF; CDR3 DNA: TGTGCCAGCAGCTTCAGAGGCGGGAGCCACGAGCAGTACTTC
J gene: TRBJ1-6; clone size: NA; D gene: NA; V gene: TRBV27; CDR3 protein: CASSLRGSPLHF; CDR3 DNA: TGTGCCAGCAGTTTACGGGGTTCACCCCTCCACTTT
J gene: TRBJ2-2; clone size: NA; D gene: TRBD1; V gene: TRBV7-8; CDR3 protein: CASSLGQGNTGELFF; CDR3 DNA: TGTGCCAGCAGCCTCGGACAGGGGAACACCGGGGAGCTGTTTTTT
J gene: TRBJ2-7; clone size: few; D gene: NA; V gene: TRBV27; CDR3 protein: CASRHAPPEAISYEQYF; CDR3 DNA: TGTGCCAGCAGACACGCCCCCCCGGAGGCGATATCCTACGAGCAGTACTTC
J gene: TRBJ1-6; clone size: NA; D gene: NA; V gene: TRBV6-1; CDR3 protein: CASSENGEYNSPLHF; CDR3 DNA: TGTGCCAGCAGTGAAAATGGAGAGTATAATTCACCCCTCCACTTT
J gene: TRBJ2-7; clone size: NA; D gene: NA; V gene: TRBV7-9; CDR3 protein: CASSLSLMRGGRFSEQYF; CDR3 DNA: TGTGCCAGCAGCTTATCACTCATGCGAGGGGGTCGGTTTAGCGAGCAGTACTTC
J gene: TRBJ1-1; clone size: NA; D gene: TRBD1; V gene: TRBV23-1; CDR3 protein: CASSQRTGENTEAFF; CDR3 DNA: TGCGCCAGCAGTCAACGGACAGGGGAGAACACTGAAGCTTTCTTT
J gene: TRBJ1-4; clone size: NA; D gene: NA; V gene: TRBV4-2; CDR3 protein: CASSQEGQGFSHEKLFF; CDR3 DNA: TGTGCCAGCAGCCAAGAGGGGCAGGGTTTCTCTCATGAAAAACTGTTTTTT
J gene: TRBJ2-7; clone size: NA; D gene: NA; V gene: TRBV6-5; CDR3 protein: CASRGPFYEQYF; CDR3 DNA: TGTGCCAGCAGGGGGCCTTTCTACGAGCAGTACTTC
J gene: TRBJ1-6; clone size: NA; D gene: NA; V gene: TRBV18; CDR3 protein: CASSPDSGVYRSPLHF; CDR3 DNA: TGTGCCAGCTCACCGGACAGTGGAGTATACCGTTCACCCCTCCACTTT
J gene: TRBJ1-5; clone size: NA; D gene: NA; V gene: TRBV30; CDR3 protein: CAWDNRGNQPQHF; CDR3 DNA: TGTGCCTGGGATAACAGGGGCAATCAGCCCCAGCATTTT